This T cell receptor beta chain comes out of a study of blood T cell repertoires in COVID-19 (dated by TCRdb to 2018 to 2021). Background on the whole study: Collaborator samples came from the United States, Italy and Spain and covered acute and convalescent phases of COVID-19. The prospective study material was composed of cDNA or gDNA derived from T cells, B-cell-depleted T cells, or PBMCs. The dataset comprised deeply sampled blood TCRbeta repertoires from subjects exposed to, actively infected with, or recovered from COVID-19. The repertoires were made available in a free public database intended to serve as a resource for research on the immune response to SARS-CoV-2. Samples came from the ongoing ImmuneRACE study (first 160 participants) plus 1,254 subjects from 6 global collaborators. A de-identified subject ID, COVID-19 status, age in years and sex were almost always included in the sample metadata. Where available, HLA class I and class II types were taken from metadata supplied by the sample provider and were not determined by assay-based typing.

Results and caveats for the whole study, not just this receptor: How much clinical and demographic metadata was included differed by source and by participant, and the metadata was provided uncurated.

The CDR3 runs 17 amino acids, cysteine and phenylalanine included. Of the read, only the CDR3 DNA is kept; its 51 bases are in frame from base 1. As encoded in the germline V gene, CDR1 is MGHRA while CDR2 is YSYEKL. The V end gives up 2 bases and the J end 7 bases, leaving 14 bases in the junction not matched to a gene. As to this clone: Its target antigen remains unknown. It has no much larger one-base neighbor in the sample; base qualities were not kept.

Each collaborating institution followed its own protocols to collect whole blood in K2EDTA tubes. For TCRbeta analysis, collaborator samples were shipped as frozen whole blood, as isolated PBMCs, or as DNA extracted from either sample type. TCRbeta CDR3 regions were amplified from genomic DNA by means of the immunoSEQ Assay, a bias-controlled multiplex PCR. From the authors' description of their analysis: The number of nucleated cells in each sample was estimated by amplification of reference gene primers within the assay. To quantify the absolute abundance of each unique TCRbeta CDR3 rearrangement, sequence reads were collapsed and filtered. For each sample, productive Simpson clonality was calculated by taking the square root of Simpson's diversity index across productive rearrangements. TCRdb's version of the immuneACCESS table is confined to in-frame rearrangements and falls short of the full clone set. An unresolved V gene accounts for under half of the shortfall where checked; the remainder is of unknown origin. For V, J and clone size, that table is used; D and trimming come from the DNA. The sample table records roughly 330,000 clones; over 75% of these occur just once. The top ten clones comprise 4% of the sample.

The source of this sequence is a woman between 45 and 65 years old with active or convalescent COVID-19. Sequenced: peripheral blood. The V gene is TRBV4-1 and the J gene is TRBJ1-5, and 7 junction bases match TRBD1. The nucleotide sequence is given as TGCGCCAGCAGCCAAACTGGTCTAGGGACAGTCGGACAGCCCCAGCATTTT. This codes for CASSQTGLGTVGQPQHF.